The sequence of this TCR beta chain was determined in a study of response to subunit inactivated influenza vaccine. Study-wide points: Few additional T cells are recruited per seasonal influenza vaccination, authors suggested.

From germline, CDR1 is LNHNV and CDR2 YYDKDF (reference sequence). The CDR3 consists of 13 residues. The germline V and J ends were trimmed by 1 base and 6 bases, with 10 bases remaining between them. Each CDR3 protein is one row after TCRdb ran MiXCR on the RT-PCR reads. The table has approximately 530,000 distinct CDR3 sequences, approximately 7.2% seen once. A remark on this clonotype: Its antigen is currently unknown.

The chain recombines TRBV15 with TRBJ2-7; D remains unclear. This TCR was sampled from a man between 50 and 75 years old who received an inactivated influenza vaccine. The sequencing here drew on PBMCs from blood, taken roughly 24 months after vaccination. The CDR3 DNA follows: TGTGCCACCAGCAGAGTTGAATTTAGCGAGCAGTACTTC. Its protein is CATSRVEFSEQYF.